The T cell receptor (beta chain) described here comes from a study of PD-1 blockade in mismatch repair-deficient tumors. About the research overall: Patients had 12 mismatch repair-deficient cancer types, all previously treated and progressing. Study-level findings and limits: Tumor-resident clones, often absent from pretreatment blood, expanded after pembrolizumab and then contracted.

V lost 2 bases and J lost 2, with 10 bases in between. This CDR3 has 15 residues. Germline loops: CDR1 MGHRA, CDR2 YSYEKL. The TCR-sequenced patients were a few responders to pembrolizumab. Concerning this clone itself: Antigen specificity is unknown.

Sequencing used immunoSEQ multiplex PCR; TCRdb keeps in-frame clones, though not all of them. This sample carries 15,000 to 20,000 clones, 84% of them seen once, and the ten largest clones take around a sixth. The sequencing here drew on PBMCs, taken before pembrolizumab treatment. The clonotype was recovered from an adult with mismatch repair-deficient cancer. The chain links TRBV4-1 to TRBJ1-5; no clear D gene. CDR3 DNA sequence: TGCGCCAGCAGCCAATTCTTTCTAGGCAATCAGCCCCAGCATTTT. Amino acids: CASSQFFLGNQPQHF.